The 7 T cell receptor beta chains below were found in one sample sequenced in a study of T cell responses to AZD1222 COVID-19 vaccine. Only in-frame clones appear in the TCRdb table, and some are missing; sequencing was by immunoSEQ multiplex PCR. The table has 75,000 to 95,000 clones, around 93% seen once. The input for sequencing was peripheral blood, taken 28 days after the second AZD1222 dose. Source of these receptors: an adult who received the AZD1222 COVID-19 vaccine.

V and J are TRBV28 and TRBJ2-4; D may be TRBD1 (6 bases). CDR1 is MDHEN, CDR2 SYDVKM, per germline. The CDR3 runs 14 residues. V lost 2 bases, J lost 5 bases, and 10 bases lay in between. In DNA, the CDR3 is TGTGCCAGCAGTTTAAGAGGGGGACAAAACATTCAGTACTTC. This codes for CASSLRGGQNIQYF.

The genes are TRBV18 and TRBJ2-7; a possible D gene is TRBD2 (5 bases). V gave up 0 bases and J gave up 7 bases, with 13 bases separating them. Germline V gene sequence: CDR1 KGHSH, CDR2 LQKENI. This CDR3 is 14 amino acids long. CDR3 amino acids: CASSPPKGSGEQYF. The CDR3 DNA sequence: TGTGCCAGCTCACCACCGAAGGGATCGGGGGAGCAGTACTTC.

The chain recombines TRBV24-1 with TRBJ2-2; unclear D gene. Germline V lookup: CDR1 KGHDR, CDR2 SFDVKD. The length of the CDR3 is 15 residues. V lost 0 bases to trimming and J lost 5 bases, with 9 bases between them. The CDR3 loop is CATSDLQTETGELFF. In nucleotides, the CDR3 is TGTGCCACCAGTGATTTGCAAACCGAAACCGGGGAGCTGTTTTTT.

The chain uses TRBV5-6 and TRBJ2-2; D may correspond to TRBD1 or TRBD2 (6 bases each). CDR1 is SGHDT, CDR2 YYEEEE, per germline. Trimming took off 4 bases at V and 1 base at J, with 11 bases between the two ends. CDR3 length equals 15 residues. The chain's CDR3 is CASSVRGVNTGELFF. CDR3 bases: TGTGCCAGCAGCGTTAGGGGGGTGAACACCGGGGAGCTGTTTTTT.

The chain has TRBV7-2 and TRBJ2-7; D could derive from TRBD1 or TRBD2 (5 bases each). CDR1 and CDR2 (germline): SGHTA, FQGNSA. CDR3 length equals 15 residues. Deletions cut 2 bases from V and 0 bases from J, with 11 bases between. The CDR3 coding sequence is TGTGCCAGCAGCTTAATTTCAGGGAGCTCCTACGAGCAGTACTTC. Its protein product is CASSLISGSSYEQYF.

The gene calls are TRBV7-3 and TRBJ2-1; TRBD2 agrees at 8 bases. The V gene end was trimmed by 0 bases and the J gene end by 7 bases; junction bases not matched to a gene: 11. The CDR3 spans 17 residues. CDR1 is SGHTA and CDR2 is FQGTGA in the germline V gene. The CDR3 spells CASSLTAGLDRGNEQFF. The CDR3 DNA reads TGTGCCAGCAGCTTAACCGCGGGACTAGATAGAGGGAATGAGCAGTTCTTC.

This chain connects TRBV11-3 to TRBJ2-7; 8 bases match TRBD2. Germline CDR1 reads SGHNT; CDR2 reads YENEEA. This CDR3 is 14 amino acids long. The J segment lost 1 base and the V segment lost 5 bases, leaving 4 bases of the junction unmatched. CDR3: CASSPGGASYEQYF. The DNA of the CDR3 is TGTGCCAGCAGCCCCGGGGGGGCTTCCTACGAGCAGTACTTC. The full variable domain, completed using reference TRBV11-3 and TRBJ2-7, is EAGVVQSPRYKIIEKKQPVAFWCNPISGHNTLYWYLQNLGQGPELLIRYENEEAVDDSQLPKDRFSAERLKGVDSTLKIQPAELGDSAVYLCASSPGGASYEQYFGPGTRLTVT.